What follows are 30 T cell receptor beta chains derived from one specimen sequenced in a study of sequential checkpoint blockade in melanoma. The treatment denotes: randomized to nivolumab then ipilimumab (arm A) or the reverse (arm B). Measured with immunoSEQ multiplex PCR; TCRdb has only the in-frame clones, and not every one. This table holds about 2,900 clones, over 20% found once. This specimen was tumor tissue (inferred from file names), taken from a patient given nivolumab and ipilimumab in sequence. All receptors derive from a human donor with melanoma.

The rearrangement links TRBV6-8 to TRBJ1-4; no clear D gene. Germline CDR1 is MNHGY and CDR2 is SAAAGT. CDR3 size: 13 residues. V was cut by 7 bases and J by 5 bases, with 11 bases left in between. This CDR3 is CASTRSENEKLFF. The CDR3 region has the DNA TGTGCCAGCACACGGAGTGAGAATGAAAAACTGTTTTTT.

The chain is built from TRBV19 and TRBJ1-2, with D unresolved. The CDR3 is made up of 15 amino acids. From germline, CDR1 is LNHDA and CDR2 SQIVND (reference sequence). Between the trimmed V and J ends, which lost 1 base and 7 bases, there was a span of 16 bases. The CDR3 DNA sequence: TGTGCCAGTAGTATAGTCACTGACCTGGGCTCTGGCTACACCTTC. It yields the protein CASSIVTDLGSGYTF.

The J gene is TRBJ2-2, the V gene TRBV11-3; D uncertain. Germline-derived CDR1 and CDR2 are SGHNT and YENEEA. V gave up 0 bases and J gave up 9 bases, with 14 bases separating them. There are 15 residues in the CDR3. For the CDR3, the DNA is TGTGCCAGCAGCTTAGACATATCTGGTTCCCGGGAGCTGTTTTTT. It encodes CASSLDISGSRELFF.

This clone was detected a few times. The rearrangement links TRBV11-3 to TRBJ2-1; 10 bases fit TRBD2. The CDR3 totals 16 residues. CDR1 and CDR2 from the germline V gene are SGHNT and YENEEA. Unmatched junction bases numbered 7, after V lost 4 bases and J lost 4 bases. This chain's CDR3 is CASSYAGTSAYNEQFF. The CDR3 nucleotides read TGTGCCAGCAGCTACGCCGGGACTAGCGCTTACAATGAGCAGTTCTTC. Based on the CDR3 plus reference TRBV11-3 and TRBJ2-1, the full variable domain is EAGVVQSPRYKIIEKKQPVAFWCNPISGHNTLYWYLQNLGQGPELLIRYENEEAVDDSQLPKDRFSAERLKGVDSTLKIQPAELGDSAVYLCASSYAGTSAYNEQFFGPGTRLTVL.

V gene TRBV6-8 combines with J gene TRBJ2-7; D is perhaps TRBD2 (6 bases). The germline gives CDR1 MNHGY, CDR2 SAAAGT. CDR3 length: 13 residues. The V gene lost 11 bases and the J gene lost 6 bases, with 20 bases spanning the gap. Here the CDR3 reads CAARGMEGTEQYF. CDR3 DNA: TGTGCCGCCCGGGGGATGGAAGGGACCGAGCAGTACTTC.

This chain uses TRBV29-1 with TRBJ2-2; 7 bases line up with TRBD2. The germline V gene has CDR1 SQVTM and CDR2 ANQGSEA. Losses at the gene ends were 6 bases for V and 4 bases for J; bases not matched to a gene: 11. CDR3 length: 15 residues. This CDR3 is CSVSMGGVATGELFF. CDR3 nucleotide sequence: TGCAGCGTGTCAATGGGAGGGGTAGCCACCGGGGAGCTGTTTTTT.

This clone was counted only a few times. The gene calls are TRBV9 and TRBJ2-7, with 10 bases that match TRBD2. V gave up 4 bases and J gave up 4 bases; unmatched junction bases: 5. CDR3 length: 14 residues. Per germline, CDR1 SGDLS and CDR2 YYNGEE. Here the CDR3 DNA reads TGTGCCAGCAGCACCGGGACTAGCGCTTACGAGCAGTACTTC. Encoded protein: CASSTGTSAYEQYF.

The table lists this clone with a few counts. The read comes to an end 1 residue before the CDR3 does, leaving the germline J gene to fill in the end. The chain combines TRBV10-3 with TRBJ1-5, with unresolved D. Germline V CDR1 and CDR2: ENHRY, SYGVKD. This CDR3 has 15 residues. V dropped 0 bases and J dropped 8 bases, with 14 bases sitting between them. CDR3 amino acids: CAISESGPLMEPQHF. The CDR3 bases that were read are TGTGCCATCAGTGAGTCTGGTCCCCTGATGGAGCCCCAGCAT.

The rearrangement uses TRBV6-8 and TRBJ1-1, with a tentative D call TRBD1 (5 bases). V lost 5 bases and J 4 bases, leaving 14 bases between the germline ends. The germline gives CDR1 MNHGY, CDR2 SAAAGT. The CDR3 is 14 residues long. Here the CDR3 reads CASSTRGRGTEAFF. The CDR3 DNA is TGTGCCAGCAGTACGAGGGGCCGGGGCACTGAAGCTTTCTTT.

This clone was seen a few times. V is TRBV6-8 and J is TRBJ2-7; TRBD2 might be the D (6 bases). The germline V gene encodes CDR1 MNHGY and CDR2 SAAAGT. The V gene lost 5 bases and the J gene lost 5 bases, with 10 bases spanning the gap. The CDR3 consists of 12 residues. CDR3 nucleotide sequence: TGTGCCAGCAGTGAGTGGGGGGACGAGCAGTACTTC. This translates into CASSEWGDEQYF.

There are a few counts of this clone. The CDR3 DNA follows: TGTGCCAGCAGTTATGGGGCAGGGACTGAAGCTTTCTTT. Protein: CASSYGAGTEAFF. The chain links TRBV9 to TRBJ1-1, with D maybe TRBD1 (5 bases). Trimming cost V 5 bases and J 5 bases, with 13 bases left between them. Germline V gene lookup returns CDR1 SGDLS and CDR2 YYNGEE. The CDR3 spans 13 residues.

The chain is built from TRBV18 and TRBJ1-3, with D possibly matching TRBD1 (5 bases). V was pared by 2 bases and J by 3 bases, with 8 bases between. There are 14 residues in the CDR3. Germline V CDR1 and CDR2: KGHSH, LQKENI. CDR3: CASSPMGDGNTIYF. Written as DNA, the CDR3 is TGTGCCAGCTCACCAATGGGGGATGGAAACACCATATATTTT.

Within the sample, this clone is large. The CDR3 reads CASGGTTGPGDEQFF. The CDR3 bases are TGCGCCAGCGGGGGTACGACAGGGCCCGGGGATGAGCAGTTCTTC. The J gene is TRBJ2-1, the V gene TRBV10-2; 7 nucleotides match TRBD1. V shed 8 bases and J 8 bases; nucleotides not matched to a gene: 15. The CDR3 loop spans 15 amino acids. Germline CDR1 and CDR2: WSHSY and SAAADI.

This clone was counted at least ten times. Here the CDR3 DNA reads TGTGCCAGCAGCTCAAATCCCGGGACAGGATCACCCCTCCACTTT. This codes for CASSSNPGTGSPLHF. This chain uses TRBV7-6 with TRBJ1-6; 8 bases fit TRBD1. Germline-derived CDR1 and CDR2 are SGHVS and FNYEAQ. The CDR3 is 15 amino acids. Germline trimming cut 4 bases from V and 10 bases from J; bases unmatched to any gene: 9.

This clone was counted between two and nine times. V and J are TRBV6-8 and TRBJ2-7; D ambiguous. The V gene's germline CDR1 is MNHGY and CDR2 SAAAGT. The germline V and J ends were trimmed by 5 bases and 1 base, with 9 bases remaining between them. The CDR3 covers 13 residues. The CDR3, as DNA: TGTGCCAGCAGTAGACAAGGTTCCTACGAGCAGTACTTC. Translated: CASSRQGSYEQYF.

CDR3 nucleotide sequence: TGTGCCAGCAGTACATCACCCGGACGGAAACGGACCGGGGAGCTGTTTTTT. Translating gives CASSTSPGRKRTGELFF. The rearrangement links TRBV11-3 to TRBJ2-2, with no clear D. The CDR3 length is 17 residues. V dropped 6 bases and J dropped 5 bases, with 22 bases sitting between them. Germline assignment: CDR1 SGHNT and CDR2 YENEEA. The full variable domain, completed using reference TRBV11-3 and TRBJ2-2, is EAGVVQSPRYKIIEKKQPVAFWCNPISGHNTLYWYLQNLGQGPELLIRYENEEAVDDSQLPKDRFSAERLKGVDSTLKIQPAELGDSAVYLCASSTSPGRKRTGELFFGEGSRLTVL.

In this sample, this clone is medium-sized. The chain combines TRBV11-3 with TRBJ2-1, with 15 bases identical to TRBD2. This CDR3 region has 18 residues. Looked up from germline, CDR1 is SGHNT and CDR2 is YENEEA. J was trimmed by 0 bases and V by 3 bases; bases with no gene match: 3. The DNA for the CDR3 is TGTGCCAGCAGCTTGGGGACTAGCGGGGGGAGCTCCTACAATGAGCAGTTCTTC. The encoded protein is CASSLGTSGGSSYNEQFF.

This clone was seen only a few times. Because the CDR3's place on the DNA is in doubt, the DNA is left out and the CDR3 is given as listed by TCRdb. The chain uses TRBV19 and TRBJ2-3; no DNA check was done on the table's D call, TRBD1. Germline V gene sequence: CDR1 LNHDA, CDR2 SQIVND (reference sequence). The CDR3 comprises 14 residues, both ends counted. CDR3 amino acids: CASSILAGTDTQYF.

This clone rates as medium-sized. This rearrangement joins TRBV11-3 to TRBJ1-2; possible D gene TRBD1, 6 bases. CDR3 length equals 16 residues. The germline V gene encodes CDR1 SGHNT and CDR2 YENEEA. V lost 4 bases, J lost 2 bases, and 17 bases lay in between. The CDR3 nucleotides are TGTGCCAGCAGCTGGGGGCCTTCCGGGACAAACTATGGCTACACCTTC. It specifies CASSWGPSGTNYGYTF.

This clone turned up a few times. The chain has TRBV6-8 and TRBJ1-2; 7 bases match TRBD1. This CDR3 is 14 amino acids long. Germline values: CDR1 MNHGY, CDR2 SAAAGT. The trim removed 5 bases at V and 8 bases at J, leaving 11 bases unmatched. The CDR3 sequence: CASSPGTDYVGYTF. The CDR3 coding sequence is TGTGCCAGCAGTCCCGGGACAGATTACGTCGGCTACACCTTC.

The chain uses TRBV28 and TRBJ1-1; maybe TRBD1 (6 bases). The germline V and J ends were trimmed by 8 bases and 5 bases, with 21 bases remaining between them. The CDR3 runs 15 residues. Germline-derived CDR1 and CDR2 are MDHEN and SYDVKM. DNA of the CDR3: TGTGCCAGCGGGCAGGGGTGGGGGACTGGGACTGAAGCTTTCTTT. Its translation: CASGQGWGTGTEAFF. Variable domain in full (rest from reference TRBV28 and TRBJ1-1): DVKVTQSSRYLVKRTGEKVFLECVQDMDHENMFWYRQDPGLGLRLIYFSYDVKMKEKGDIPEGYSVSREKKERFSLILESASTNQTSMYLCASGQGWGTGTEAFFGQGTRLTVV.

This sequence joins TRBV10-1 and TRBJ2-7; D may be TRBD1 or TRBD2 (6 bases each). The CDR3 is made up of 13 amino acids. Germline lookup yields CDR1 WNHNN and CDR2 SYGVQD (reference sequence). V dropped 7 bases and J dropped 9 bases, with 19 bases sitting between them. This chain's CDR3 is CASIRPRGERQYF. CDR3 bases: TGCGCCAGCATCAGACCTAGGGGGGAGAGGCAGTACTTC.

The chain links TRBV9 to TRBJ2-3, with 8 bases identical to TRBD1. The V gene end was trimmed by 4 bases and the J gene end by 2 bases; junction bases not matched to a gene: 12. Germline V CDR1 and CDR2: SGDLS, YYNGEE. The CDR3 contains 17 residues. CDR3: CASSLSPGGYYTDTQYF. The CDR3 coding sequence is TGTGCCAGCAGCCTCTCACCAGGGGGCTACTACACAGATACGCAGTATTTT.

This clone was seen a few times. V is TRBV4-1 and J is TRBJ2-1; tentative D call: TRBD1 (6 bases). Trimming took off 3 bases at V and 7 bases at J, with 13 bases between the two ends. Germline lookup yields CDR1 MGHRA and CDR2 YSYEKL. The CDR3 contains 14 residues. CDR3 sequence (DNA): TGCGCCAGCAGCCAGGCCTTAAGGGGGAATGAGCAGTTCTTC. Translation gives CASSQALRGNEQFF.

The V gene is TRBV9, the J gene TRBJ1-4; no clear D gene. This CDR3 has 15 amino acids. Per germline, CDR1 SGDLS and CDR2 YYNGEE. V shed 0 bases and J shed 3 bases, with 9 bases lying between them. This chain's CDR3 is CASSVGHSANEKLFF. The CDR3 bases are TGTGCCAGCAGCGTAGGACATTCGGCTAATGAAAAACTGTTTTTT.

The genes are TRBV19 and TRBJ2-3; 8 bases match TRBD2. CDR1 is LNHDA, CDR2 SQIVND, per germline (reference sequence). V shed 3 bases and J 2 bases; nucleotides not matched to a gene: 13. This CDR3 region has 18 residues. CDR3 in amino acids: CASSMRFGTSGPTDTQYF. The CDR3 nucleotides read TGTGCCAGTAGTATGCGATTCGGCACTAGCGGACCCACAGATACGCAGTATTTT.

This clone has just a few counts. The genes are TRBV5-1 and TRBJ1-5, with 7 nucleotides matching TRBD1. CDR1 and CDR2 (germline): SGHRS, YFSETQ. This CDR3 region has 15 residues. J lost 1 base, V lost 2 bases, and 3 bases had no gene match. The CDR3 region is CASSFQGGSNQPQHF. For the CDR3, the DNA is TGCGCCAGCAGCTTTCAGGGGGGGAGCAATCAGCCCCAGCATTTT. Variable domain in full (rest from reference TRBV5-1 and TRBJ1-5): KAGVTQTPRYLIKTRGQQVTLSCSPISGHRSVSWYQQTPGQGLQFLFEYFSETQRNKGNFPGRFSGRQFSNSRSEMNVSTLELGDSALYLCASSFQGGSNQPQHFGDGTRLSIL.

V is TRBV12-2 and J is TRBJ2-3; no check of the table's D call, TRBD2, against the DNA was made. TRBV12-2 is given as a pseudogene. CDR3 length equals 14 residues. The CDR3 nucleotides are TGTGCCACCACGACTAGCGGGAGTACAGATACGCAGTATTTT. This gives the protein CATTTSGSTDTQYF.

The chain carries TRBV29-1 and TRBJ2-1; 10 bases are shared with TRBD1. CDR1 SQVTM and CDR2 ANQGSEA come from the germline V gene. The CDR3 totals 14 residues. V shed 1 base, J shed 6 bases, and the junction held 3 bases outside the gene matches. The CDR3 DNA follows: TGCAGCGTTGAAGCCGGGACAGGGGTCAATGAGCAGTTCTTC. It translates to CSVEAGTGVNEQFF.

CDR3 DNA sequence: TGTGCCAGCCACAGCGGGACCGAGTATTACAAGCAGTACTTC. Protein: CASHSGTEYYKQYF. This chain links TRBV18 with TRBJ2-7; 7 bases map to TRBD2. V gave up 8 bases and J gave up 8 bases; unmatched junction bases: 15. The germline gives CDR1 KGHSH, CDR2 LQKENI. CDR3 length: 14 amino acids.